The 25 T cell receptor beta chains in this list originate from one sample, sequenced in a study of blood T cell repertoires in COVID-19. Clones were read by immunoSEQ multiplex PCR, and TCRdb kept only the in-frame ones, dropping some. The data show roughly 700,000 clones, with 85% to 90% seen just once and around 0.3% held by the top ten. The sample was peripheral blood. These TCRs come from a woman younger than 30 with acute or convalescent COVID-19.

V is TRBV7-9 and J is TRBJ1-3; D unresolved. V shed 5 bases and J shed 2 bases, with 10 bases lying between them. CDR1 and CDR2 from the germline V gene are SEHNR and FQNEAQ (reference sequence). The CDR3 is 14 amino acids. The chain's CDR3 is CASSPPSPGNTIYF. In DNA, the CDR3 is TGTGCCAGCAGCCCCCCGAGCCCTGGAAACACCATATATTTT.

The V and J genes are TRBV6-1 and TRBJ1-2; D is possibly TRBD1 (5 bases). Trimming shortened V by 3 bases and J by 8 bases, and 16 bases separated the two germline ends. Germline CDR1 is MNHNS and CDR2 is SASEGT. The CDR3 spans 14 residues. The CDR3 bases are TGTGCCAGCAGTGAGGGACTGGACCTTTCGGGCTACACCTTC. Translating it yields CASSEGLDLSGYTF.

The CDR3 DNA sequence: TGCGCCAGCAAGCGAGGAGGTGATAGCAATCAGCCCCAGCATTTT. Amino acid sequence: CASKRGGDSNQPQHF. The J gene is TRBJ1-5, the V gene TRBV5-1, with D unclear. V gave up 6 bases and J gave up 0 bases, with 13 bases separating them. CDR1 is SGHRS and CDR2 is YFSETQ in the germline V gene. This CDR3 contains 15 residues. The complete variable domain, with remaining parts taken from reference TRBV5-1 and TRBJ1-5, reads KAGVTQTPRYLIKTRGQQVTLSCSPISGHRSVSWYQQTPGQGLQFLFEYFSETQRNKGNFPGRFSGRQFSNSRSEMNVSTLELGDSALYLCASKRGGDSNQPQHFGDGTRLSIL.

The CDR3: CASRLNTGVGEQYF. In DNA form, the CDR3 reads TGCGCCAGCAGACTAAACACAGGGGTGGGCGAGCAGTACTTC. The chain uses TRBV5-1 and TRBJ2-7, with 7 bases identical to TRBD1. In germline, CDR1 is SGHRS, CDR2 YFSETQ. CDR3 length: 14 residues. J was trimmed by 6 bases and V by 5 bases; bases with no gene match: 11. Full variable domain (outside the CDR3, taken from reference TRBV5-1 and TRBJ2-7): KAGVTQTPRYLIKTRGQQVTLSCSPISGHRSVSWYQQTPGQGLQFLFEYFSETQRNKGNFPGRFSGRQFSNSRSEMNVSTLELGDSALYLCASRLNTGVGEQYFGPGTRLTVT.

The chain links TRBV5-4 to TRBJ2-3; tentatively, D is TRBD2 (5 bases). The ends were cut back, 4 bases at V and 3 bases at J, with 18 bases in the middle. The length of the CDR3 is 16 residues. The germline gives CDR1 SGHNT, CDR2 YYREEE (reference sequence). The CDR3 sequence: CASSRGGFWGTDTQYF. The CDR3 DNA sequence: TGTGCCAGCAGCCGAGGAGGTTTTTGGGGAACAGATACGCAGTATTTT.

CDR3 coding DNA: TGTGCCATCGCGCAATCTAGCTATGGCTACACCTTC. Protein product: CAIAQSSYGYTF. The rearrangement links TRBV10-3 to TRBJ1-2; D call uncertain. V shed 8 bases and J shed 4 bases, with 11 bases lying between them. The CDR3 has 12 residues. Germline loops: CDR1 ENHRY, CDR2 SYGVKD.

The chain uses TRBV12-1 and TRBJ2-7; the table's D call, TRBD2, has no DNA check behind it. TRBV12-1 is reported as a pseudogene. CDR3 length: 16 amino acids. CDR3 sequence (DNA): TGTGCCAGCAGCAGCGCAAGCCCCGGGGGTGCAGACGAGCAGTACTTC. Protein: CASSSASPGGADEQYF.

The chain uses TRBV5-1 and TRBJ1-1; D is perhaps TRBD1 (5 bases). There are 15 residues in the CDR3. V was shortened by 4 bases and J by 1 base, with 14 bases between the two germline ends. The germline CDR1 and CDR2 sequences are SGHRS and YFSETQ. CDR3 amino acids: CASSRPGDPNTEAFF. The CDR3 nucleotides read TGCGCCAGCAGCCGCCCGGGGGATCCGAACACTGAAGCTTTCTTT.

This chain connects TRBV28 to TRBJ1-1; D may be TRBD1 (6 bases). The CDR3 sequence is 14 residues long. CDR1 is MDHEN, CDR2 SYDVKM, per germline. Trimming pared 10 bases from V and 3 bases from J, leaving 18 bases between. CDR3 bases: TGTGCCACCCTTAACCCTGGGGGCCACACTGAAGCTTTCTTT. It encodes CATLNPGGHTEAFF.

The genes are TRBV2 and TRBJ1-2; possible D gene TRBD1, 6 bases. V was cut by 2 bases and J by 5 bases, with 27 bases left in between. In germline, CDR1 is SNHLY, CDR2 FYNNEI. The CDR3 runs to 19 residues. The CDR3 DNA follows: TGTGCCAGCAGTGAATTCGGGTGGGCCAGGGGTCGGGAAATTTATGGCTACACCTTC. Amino acids: CASSEFGWARGREIYGYTF.

The V and J genes are TRBV6-5 and TRBJ1-1, with 7 bases matching TRBD1. Trimming took 8 bases from V and 7 from J; bases not matched to a gene: 13. Germline CDR1 MNHEY, CDR2 SVGAGI. The CDR3 spans 14 residues. CDR3: CASGLKATGIEAFF. CDR3 coding DNA: TGTGCCAGCGGCCTTAAAGCGACAGGGATTGAAGCTTTCTTT.

The V gene is TRBV4-3, the J gene TRBJ1-2, with D unclear. The CDR3 length is 15 residues. Trimming cost V 0 bases and J 8 bases, with 16 bases left between them. CDR1 and CDR2 from the germline V gene are LGHNA and YSLEER. The CDR3 nucleotides are TGCGCCAGCAGCCAAGATACGAGCCCCCTGGAGGGCTACACCTTC. It translates to CASSQDTSPLEGYTF.

This chain joins TRBV19 and TRBJ2-2; 11 positions agree with TRBD2. The CDR3 runs 16 residues. Germline CDR1 LNHDA, CDR2 SQIVND (reference sequence). V trimming: 7 bases; J trimming: 2 bases; junction bases outside the gene matches: 6. CDR3 nucleotides: TGTGCCAGTATAGGCCTAGCGGGGGGAAACACCGGGGAGCTGTTTTTT. Translated: CASIGLAGGNTGELFF.

V gene TRBV2 combines with J gene TRBJ1-2; no clear D gene. Looked up from germline, CDR1 is SNHLY and CDR2 is FYNNEI. The CDR3 extends over 13 amino acids. V was shortened by 9 bases and J by 6 bases, with 17 bases between the two germline ends. This CDR3 reads CARGSGQNHGYTF. The CDR3 DNA is TGTGCCAGGGGGAGCGGGCAGAACCATGGCTACACCTTC.

This rearrangement joins TRBV27 to TRBJ1-2; 8 nucleotides match TRBD1. V lost 3 bases to trimming and J lost 8 bases; unmatched junction nucleotides: 8. Germline values: CDR1 MNHEY, CDR2 SMNVEV (reference sequence). This CDR3 spans 14 amino acids. The CDR3 DNA reads as TGTGCCAGCAGTTTCTCCGGACAGGGAGACGGCTACACCTTC. Protein sequence: CASSFSGQGDGYTF.

CDR3 DNA: TGTGCCAGCAGCGTCGGACAGGGTACGAATGGCTACACCTTC. Encoded protein: CASSVGQGTNGYTF. The rearrangement links TRBV9 to TRBJ1-2, with 8 bases aligning to TRBD1. V shed 2 bases, J shed 6 bases, and the junction held 6 bases outside the gene matches. Germline V gene lookup returns CDR1 SGDLS and CDR2 YYNGEE. The CDR3 runs to 14 residues.

This clone showed up just once. This chain joins TRBV7-2 and TRBJ1-2, with D perhaps matching TRBD1 (5 bases). V lost 5 bases to trimming and J lost 0 bases, with 13 bases between them. The CDR3 spans 15 residues. Germline-derived CDR1 and CDR2 are SGHTA and FQGNSA. Written as DNA, the CDR3 is TGTGCCAGCAGCGCGGGACCGCTGACTAACTATGGCTACACCTTC. This sequence encodes CASSAGPLTNYGYTF.

This rearrangement joins TRBV11-2 to TRBJ1-6; 8 nucleotides line up with TRBD1. Germline V gives CDR1 SGHAT, CDR2 FQNNGV. This CDR3 has 16 residues. The V and J ends lost 2 bases and 8 bases, in that order; junction bases with no gene match: 8. The CDR3: CASSLLRTGIHSPLHF. The CDR3 DNA reads as TGTGCCAGCAGCTTACTCCGGACAGGGATACATTCACCCCTCCACTTT.

The rearrangement joins TRBV19 to TRBJ2-1; 8 nucleotides agree with TRBD2. Trimming at V came to 2 bases and at J to 3 bases, leaving 9 bases not matched to a gene. From germline, CDR1 is LNHDA and CDR2 SQIVND (reference sequence). This CDR3 contains 17 residues. The chain's CDR3 is CASSISRGGFLYNEQFF. The CDR3 nucleotides are TGTGCCAGTAGTATAAGCCGCGGGGGGTTCCTCTACAATGAGCAGTTCTTC.

This chain joins TRBV5-1 and TRBJ2-1; TRBD2 aligns across 12 bases. The germline V gene encodes CDR1 SGHRS and CDR2 YFSETQ. CDR3 length equals 14 residues. Trimming removed 4 bases from V and 8 bases from J; junction bases left unmatched: 4. The CDR3 spells CASSLAGGPHEQFF. The CDR3 nucleotides read TGCGCCAGCAGCCTAGCGGGGGGGCCCCATGAGCAGTTCTTC.

The chain uses TRBV25-1 and TRBJ2-2; 10 bases are a match to TRBD1. The CDR3 totals 14 residues. CDR1 and CDR2 (germline): MGHDK, SYGVNS. The V segment lost 10 bases and the J segment 4 bases; nucleotides outside the gene matches: 6. The CDR3 here is CATRDRGPTGELFF. CDR3 DNA sequence: TGTGCCACCCGCGACAGGGGGCCCACCGGGGAGCTGTTTTTT. The whole variable domain, remainder taken from reference TRBV25-1 and TRBJ2-2, is EADIYQTPRYLVIGTGKKITLECSQTMGHDKMYWYQQDPGMELHLIHYSYGVNSTEKGDLSSESTVSRIRTEHFPLTLESARPSHTSQYLCATRDRGPTGELFFGEGSRLTVL.

The V and J genes are TRBV30 and TRBJ1-6, with TRBD1 as a possible D gene (5 bases). This CDR3 has 13 residues. V was cut by 4 bases and J by 6 bases, with 10 bases left in between. Per the germline V gene, CDR1 is GTSNPN and CDR2 is SVGIG (reference sequence). CDR3 region: CAWNQGGNSPLHF. The DNA of the CDR3 is TGTGCCTGGAACCAGGGAGGTAATTCACCCCTCCACTTT.

The rearrangement joins TRBV4-1 to TRBJ1-2; no clear D gene. The CDR3 extends over 14 amino acids. V was trimmed by 0 bases and J by 6 bases, leaving 11 bases between them. The germline V gene encodes CDR1 MGHRA and CDR2 YSYEKL. The CDR3 nucleotides are TGCGCCAGCAGCCAAGACCTCTCCGGGGATGGCTACACCTTC. As protein: CASSQDLSGDGYTF.

J is TRBJ1-4 and V is TRBV30, with no clear D. The CDR3 extends over 14 amino acids. Between the trimmed V and J ends, which lost 0 bases and 8 bases, there was a span of 13 bases. CDR1 and CDR2 (germline): GTSNPN, SVGIG (reference sequence). The chain's CDR3 is CAWSVATIGEKLFF. CDR3 DNA sequence: TGTGCCTGGAGTGTAGCCACTATTGGGGAAAAACTGTTTTTT.

The rearrangement joins TRBV6-5 to TRBJ1-2; 7 bases map to TRBD1. The germline V gene encodes CDR1 MNHEY and CDR2 SVGAGI. The CDR3 extends over 13 amino acids. With V trimmed by 5 bases and J by 5 bases, 5 bases remained unmatched. The CDR3 coding sequence is TGTGCCAGCAGTCCCTGGGACAGATATGGCTACACCTTC. Amino acids: CASSPWDRYGYTF.